The 17 T cell receptor beta chains below all came from one sample that was sequenced in a study of human T cells and chemical hapten exposure. TCRdb re-called the RACE reads through MiXCR, storing one row per CDR3 protein. The table records 350,000 to 450,000 distinct CDR3 sequences, 5.1% of them present only once. Sample time point: pre-sensitization, week 0. The treatment is: therapeutic diphenylcyclopropenone sensitization with weekly scalp DPC. The sample in question was whole blood, obtained in connection with sensitization to the hapten diphenylcyclopropenone (DPC). The receptors were sampled from a woman between 45 and 65 years old with alopecia areata. Some clones in this sample may be carry-over from other donors' samples.

This clonotype was seen many times. This rearrangement joins TRBV5-1 to TRBJ2-7; no reliable D call. This CDR3 has 13 residues. Trimming shortened V by 2 bases and J by 1 base, and 7 bases separated the two germline ends. The germline V gene has CDR1 SGHRS and CDR2 YFSETQ. The CDR3 here is CASSFGRSYEQYF. The DNA of the CDR3 is TGCGCCAGCAGCTTTGGTCGTTCCTACGAGCAGTACTTC.

This clonotype occurred many times. The chain is built from TRBV7-6 and TRBJ2-7; TRBD1 agrees at 10 bases. The V segment lost 4 bases and the J segment 5 bases; nucleotides outside the gene matches: 17. Germline loops: CDR1 SGHVS, CDR2 FNYEAQ. CDR3 length: 18 amino acids. Here the CDR3 DNA reads TGTGCCAGCAGCTCACCAAGAACCGGGACAGGGGAGGACCACGAGCAGTACTTC. Residues: CASSSPRTGTGEDHEQYF. Based on the CDR3 plus reference TRBV7-6 and TRBJ2-7, the full variable domain is GAGVSQSPRYKVTKRGQDVALRCDPISGHVSLYWYRQALGQGPEFLTYFNYEAQQDKSGLPNDRFSAERPEGSISTLTIQRTEQRDSAMYRCASSSPRTGTGEDHEQYFGPGTRLTVT.

The V and J genes are TRBV12-3 or TRBV12-4 and TRBJ2-5; 14 bases fit TRBD2. CDR3 length equals 19 residues. J lost 2 bases, V lost 5 bases, and 13 bases had no gene match. CDR3 bases: TGTGCCAGCAGTCTACGACCGGGACTAGCGGGAGTGAGACAAGAGACCCAGTACTTC. It is translated as CASSLRPGLAGVRQETQYF.

This clonotype was detected ten times or more. The rearrangement uses TRBV12-3 or TRBV12-4 and TRBJ2-1; TRBD2 is a possible D gene (5 bases). The CDR3 loop spans 14 amino acids. The ends were cut back, 5 bases at V and 5 bases at J, with 13 bases in the middle. The chain's CDR3 is CASSPRVIDNEQFF. CDR3 coding DNA: TGTGCCAGCAGTCCGAGGGTGATTGACAATGAGCAGTTCTTC.

This clonotype occurred many times. The J gene is TRBJ2-7, the V gene TRBV29-1; TRBD1 might be the D (6 bases). The CDR3 consists of 13 residues. With 2 bases removed from V and 3 bases from J, the gap between germline ends came to 11 bases. Germline V lookup: CDR1 SQVTM, CDR2 ANQGSEA. The CDR3 nucleotides read TGCAGCGTTGAACATCCCAGGGGCTACGAGCAGTACTTC. Amino acids: CSVEHPRGYEQYF.

There are many counts of this clonotype. The CDR3 protein is CASSQTPPGSGFYNEQFF. Written as DNA, the CDR3 is TGTGCCAGCAGCCAAACCCCGCCCGGGAGCGGGTTCTACAATGAGCAGTTCTTC. The rearrangement joins TRBV4-2 to TRBJ2-1; tentative D call: TRBD2 (6 bases). The CDR3 extends over 18 amino acids. Germline V gene sequence: CDR1 LGHNA, CDR2 YNFKEQ. V lost 2 bases, J lost 3 bases, and 20 bases lay in between.

J is TRBJ2-5 and V is TRBV7-9; D uncertain. V lost 2 bases to trimming and J lost 10 bases, with 11 bases between them. The germline gives CDR1 SEHNR, CDR2 FQNEAQ (reference sequence). The CDR3 extends over 12 amino acids. The CDR3: CASSLYTPSQYF. CDR3 coding DNA: TGTGCCAGCAGCTTATATACCCCCAGCCAGTACTTC.

This clonotype came up a few times. The gene calls are TRBV27 and TRBJ1-5; no reliable D call. Trimming took 3 bases from V and 2 from J, leaving 5 bases between them. CDR1 is MNHEY, CDR2 SMNVEV, per germline (reference sequence). This CDR3 spans 13 amino acids. This CDR3 is CASSFKGNQPQHF. CDR3 nucleotide sequence: TGTGCCAGCAGTTTTAAAGGCAATCAGCCCCAGCATTTT.

This clonotype was detected a few times. The chain joins TRBV27 to TRBJ2-3; 10 bases align to TRBD2. J was trimmed by 2 bases and V by 8 bases; bases with no gene match: 10. Germline lookup yields CDR1 MNHEY and CDR2 SMNVEV (reference sequence). The CDR3 is 16 amino acids. The CDR3 sequence: CASRPRTSGPTDTQYF. DNA for the CDR3: TGTGCCAGCCGTCCTCGGACTAGCGGCCCCACAGATACGCAGTATTTT.

This clonotype was seen many times. The V call is TRBV7-2, the J call TRBJ1-1, with D unresolved. CDR1 SGHTA and CDR2 FQGNSA come from the germline V gene. This CDR3 comprises 14 residues. The V end lost 1 base, the J end lost 1 base, and 7 bases lay between the germline ends. The chain's CDR3 is CASSLGIPNTEAFF. Here the CDR3 DNA reads TGTGCCAGCAGCTTAGGGATCCCGAACACTGAAGCTTTCTTT.

This clonotype showed up many times. An end of the junction does not agree with germline; a read error may underlie this. The gene calls are TRBV5-1 and TRBJ1-2, with 9 bases aligning to TRBD1. Germline-derived CDR1 and CDR2 are SGHRS and YFSETQ. The CDR3 has 13 amino acids. The CDR3 protein is CASSPGQGYGYTF. The DNA for the CDR3 is TGTGCCAGCAGTCCGGGACAGGGCTATGGCTACACCTTC.

The chain recombines TRBV12-3 or TRBV12-4 with TRBJ1-6; D call uncertain. V was shortened by 7 bases and J by 5 bases, with 15 bases between the two germline ends. This CDR3 spans 15 amino acids. CDR3 protein: CASTEGWYDNSPLHF. DNA of the CDR3: TGTGCCAGCACTGAAGGGTGGTACGATAATTCACCCCTCCACTTT.

V and J are TRBV6-5 and TRBJ2-7; 8 bases match TRBD1. There are 13 residues in the CDR3. Germline loops: CDR1 MNHEY, CDR2 SVGAGI. Trimming cost V 8 bases and J 6 bases; bases outside gene matches: 9. Here the CDR3 reads CASRRTGSFEQYF. The DNA of the CDR3 is TGTGCCAGCCGGCGGACAGGGTCATTCGAGCAGTACTTC.

This clonotype was counted ten times or more. The chain combines TRBV6-2 or TRBV6-3 with TRBJ2-6; D assignment may be TRBD1 or TRBD2 (6 bases each). The CDR3 has 16 residues. CDR1 is MNHEY, CDR2 SVGEGT, per germline. The V and J ends lost 0 bases and 10 bases respectively, with 16 bases between them. CDR3 nucleotide sequence: TGTGCCAGCAGTTACTCGACGTGGGGGGCGCAAAACGTCCTGACTTTC. As protein: CASSYSTWGAQNVLTF.

This sequence joins TRBV12-3 or TRBV12-4 and TRBJ2-7, with TRBD2 matching 10 bases. The CDR3 loop spans 14 amino acids. J was trimmed by 4 bases and V by 7 bases; bases with no gene match: 7. The CDR3 DNA reads TGTGCCAGCAAACTAGCGGGGAGAGGGTACGAGCAGTACTTC. It yields the protein CASKLAGRGYEQYF.

This clonotype was picked up many times. The V call is TRBV5-1, the J call TRBJ2-1, with a weak D call TRBD2 (6 bases). CDR3 size: 12 residues. The germline V gene has CDR1 SGHRS and CDR2 YFSETQ. V dropped 7 bases and J dropped 9 bases, with 14 bases sitting between them. CDR3 sequence: CASRMEGTEQFF. The CDR3 DNA reads as TGCGCCAGCCGCATGGAGGGCACTGAGCAGTTCTTC. The full variable domain, completed using reference TRBV5-1 and TRBJ2-1, is KAGVTQTPRYLIKTRGQQVTLSCSPISGHRSVSWYQQTPGQGLQFLFEYFSETQRNKGNFPGRFSGRQFSNSRSEMNVSTLELGDSALYLCASRMEGTEQFFGPGTRLTVL.

This clonotype showed up many times. The chain joins TRBV3-1 to TRBJ2-1; TRBD1 aligns across 11 bases. The ends lost 4 bases at V and 5 bases at J; junction bases unmatched: 7. Germline loops: CDR1 LGHDT, CDR2 YNNKEL (reference sequence). This CDR3 is built from 16 residues. CDR3 amino acids: CASSPWTGGRHNEQFF. In DNA form, the CDR3 reads TGTGCCAGCAGCCCGTGGACAGGGGGCCGTCACAATGAGCAGTTCTTC.